The 5 T cell receptor beta chains presented below share a single source sample, sequenced in a study of cytomegalovirus exposure and HLA in healthy donors. PCR amplification relied on 60 Vbeta primers (plus 13 Jbeta primers). The protocol was immunoSEQ multiplex PCR, while the TCRdb copy is restricted to in-frame clones and leaves out a portion. The table records more than 80,000 clones, around 66% of them present only once. The sample taken for sequencing was PBMCs. The receptor source for this set is a middle-aged woman in good health and CMV-seropositive.

The chain is built from TRBV2 and TRBJ2-7; the match to TRBD2 covers 7 bases. V shed 7 bases, J shed 1 base, and the junction held 13 bases outside the gene matches. The germline CDR1 and CDR2 sequences are SNHLY and FYNNEI. This CDR3 spans 16 amino acids. The CDR3 DNA reads TGTGCCAGCAACGAACAAGCTAGGGGAGGGTCCTACGAGCAGTACTTC. As protein: CASNEQARGGSYEQYF.

This clone has more than one count but fewer than ten. The rearrangement links TRBV7-9 to TRBJ2-1, with 14 nucleotides matching TRBD2. Trimming at V came to 5 bases and at J to 10 bases, leaving 7 bases not matched to a gene. The CDR3 contains 15 residues. The germline V gene has CDR1 SEHNR and CDR2 FQNEAQ (reference sequence). CDR3 region: CASSRRGLAGDEQFF. CDR3 nucleotides: TGTGCCAGCAGCCGACGGGGACTAGCGGGAGACGAGCAGTTCTTC. Filled out from reference TRBV7-9 and TRBJ2-1, the complete variable domain reads DTGVSQNPRHKITKRGQNVTFRCDPISEHNRLYWYRQTLGQGPEFLTYFQNEAQLEKSRLLSDRFSAERPKGSFSTLEIQRTEQGDSAMYLCASSRRGLAGDEQFFGPGTRLTVL.

This clone was found a few times. The CDR3 here is CASSPTEKNTGELFF. Written as DNA, the CDR3 is TGCGCCAGCAGCCCGACAGAGAAGAACACCGGGGAGCTGTTTTTT. The chain is built from TRBV4-1 and TRBJ2-2; possible D gene TRBD1, 5 bases. Trimming pared 4 bases from V and 1 base from J, leaving 10 bases between. Germline-derived CDR1 and CDR2 are MGHRA and YSYEKL. The CDR3 has 15 amino acids.

CDR3: CASSIGLGGVLYNEQFF. The CDR3 DNA sequence: TGTGCCAGTAGTATCGGTTTGGGCGGGGTCTTATACAATGAGCAGTTCTTC. The chain is built from TRBV19 and TRBJ2-1; possible D gene TRBD2, 6 bases. V lost 3 bases to trimming and J lost 4 bases, with 19 bases between them. The germline CDR1 and CDR2 sequences are LNHDA and SQIVND (reference sequence). There are 17 residues in the CDR3.

Details on this clone: At one boundary the junction diverges from the germline segment, which might be a read error. The chain carries TRBV15 and TRBJ1-1; D perhaps matches TRBD1 (5 bases). Germline lookup yields CDR1 LNHNV and CDR2 YYDKDF (reference sequence). The CDR3 is made up of 15 amino acids. CDR3 bases: TGTGCCACCAGCAGAGGGGCAGGGAAAGACACTGAAGATTTCTTT. This sequence encodes CATSRGAGKDTEDFF.